These 25 T cell receptor beta chains came from one sample sequenced in a study of T cells after yellow fever vaccination. Using its own MiXCR run on the 5' RACE reads, TCRdb lists one record per CDR3 protein. The profile shows 100,000 to 150,000 distinct CDR3 sequences, approximately 14% of them singletons. Sequencing used CD8+ T cells sorted from PBMCs, obtained 5 days after the yellow fever booster vaccination. The receptors stem from a man aged 18 to 35 who received the YFV17D yellow fever vaccine.

Written as DNA, the CDR3 is TGCAGCGTCTTACTGGGACAGGGGCGGAATGAGCAGTTCTTC. It yields the protein CSVLLGQGRNEQFF. J is TRBJ2-1 and V is TRBV29-1; 10 nucleotides line up with TRBD1. This CDR3 is 14 amino acids long. Trimming removed 6 bases from V and 7 bases from J; junction bases left unmatched: 9. Germline V gene lookup returns CDR1 SQVTM and CDR2 ANQGSEA.

J is TRBJ2-3 and V is TRBV9, with D possibly being TRBD1 or TRBD2 (5 bases each). V was cut by 4 bases and J by 10 bases, with 19 bases left in between. CDR3 length: 14 residues. CDR1 and CDR2 (germline): SGDLS, YYNGEE. DNA for the CDR3: TGTGCCAGCAGCTCGGGACGGGCCCAGTCTGCGCAGTATTTT. Translation gives CASSSGRAQSAQYF.

This chain joins TRBV9 and TRBJ1-2, with D possibly matching TRBD1 (5 bases). This CDR3 region has 13 residues. Looked up from germline, CDR1 is SGDLS and CDR2 is YYNGEE. V was trimmed by 3 bases and J by 4 bases, leaving 10 bases between them. CDR3 residues: CASSAPRGYGYTF. CDR3 DNA: TGTGCCAGCAGCGCCCCGAGGGGCTATGGCTACACCTTC.

This clonotype was seen a handful of times. The gene calls are TRBV12-3 or TRBV12-4 and TRBJ2-4; D is possibly TRBD2 (7 bases). This CDR3 contains 15 residues. V was clipped by 5 bases and J by 7 bases, with 18 bases between them. CDR3 in amino acids: CASSPLGGAANIQYF. The CDR3 coding sequence is TGTGCCAGCAGTCCCCTTGGGGGGGCGGCGAACATTCAGTACTTC.

This clonotype came up many times. The chain links TRBV20-1 to TRBJ1-6; possible D gene TRBD1, 5 bases. V was clipped by 6 bases and J by 2 bases, with 11 bases between them. CDR3 length: 14 amino acids. The germline V gene has CDR1 DFQATT and CDR2 SNEGSKA (reference sequence). CDR3 nucleotides: TGCAGTGCGCCGCAGGGCGCCTATAATTCACCCCTCCACTTT. Protein sequence: CSAPQGAYNSPLHF.

The chain uses TRBV11-2 and TRBJ2-1; no reliable D call. CDR3 length: 13 amino acids. The ends were cut back, 1 base at V and 10 bases at J, with 11 bases in the middle. Germline V CDR1 and CDR2: SGHAT, FQNNGV. The CDR3 is CASSLGATWEQFF. CDR3 sequence (DNA): TGTGCCAGCAGCTTAGGGGCGACGTGGGAGCAGTTCTTC.

The chain employs TRBV4-1 and TRBJ2-1; 7 nucleotides agree with TRBD2. The junction had 3 bases not matched to a gene; V was cut back by 1 base and J by 3 bases. Germline V lookup: CDR1 MGHRA, CDR2 YSYEKL. CDR3 length: 15 residues. The CDR3 is CASSQGRGVYNEQFF. In nucleotides, the CDR3 is TGCGCCAGCAGCCAAGGCCGGGGGGTCTACAATGAGCAGTTCTTC.

This clonotype was detected only a few times. The rearrangement joins TRBV7-3 to TRBJ2-5; TRBD2 matches 13 bases. With 2 bases clipped from V and 5 bases from J, the junction kept 5 bases outside the gene matches. CDR3 size: 16 residues. Germline lookup yields CDR1 SGHTA and CDR2 FQGTGA. The CDR3 DNA reads TGTGCCAGCAGCTTAGGGACTAGCGGGGCGCACGAGACCCAGTACTTC. It is translated as CASSLGTSGAHETQYF.

The rearrangement links TRBV29-1 to TRBJ1-2; perhaps TRBD1 as D (5 bases). Trimming cost V 4 bases and J 4 bases, with 10 bases left between them. This CDR3 region has 12 residues. Per the germline V gene, CDR1 is SQVTM and CDR2 is ANQGSEA. The CDR3 nucleotides are TGCAGCGTTGCCTGGGGCGGCTATGGCTACACCTTC. Its protein product is CSVAWGGYGYTF.

This clonotype showed up just a few times. This chain uses TRBV20-1 with TRBJ2-3; 13 nucleotides match TRBD2. The CDR3 has 14 amino acids. Germline values: CDR1 DFQATT, CDR2 SNEGSKA (reference sequence). The CDR3 nucleotides are TGCCAGGCGACTAGCGGGGGGAGCACAGATACGCAGTATTTT. It yields the protein CQATSGGSTDTQYF.

This clonotype was seen ten or more times. The genes are TRBV29-1 and TRBJ2-1, with 8 bases aligning to TRBD2. CDR3 length: 17 amino acids. The ends lost 7 bases at V and 6 bases at J; junction bases unmatched: 20. From germline, CDR1 is SQVTM and CDR2 ANQGSEA. CDR3: CSGKSGAAAGARNEQFF. The DNA for the CDR3 is TGCAGCGGTAAATCCGGGGCCGCAGCGGGGGCCCGCAATGAGCAGTTCTTC.

This clonotype was seen a handful of times. CDR3 nucleotide sequence: TGTGCCAGCAGAGAGCGACAGGGCCGGGATCAGCCCCAGCATTTT. Translation: CASRERQGRDQPQHF. The chain combines TRBV6-2 or TRBV6-3 with TRBJ1-5; 7 positions agree with TRBD1. V lost 6 bases, J lost 5 bases, and 10 bases stayed unmatched. This CDR3 spans 15 amino acids. Looked up from germline, CDR1 is MNHEY and CDR2 is SVGEGT.

The rearrangement joins TRBV7-8 to TRBJ1-5; maybe TRBD1 (6 bases). CDR1 and CDR2 from the germline V gene are SGHVS and FQNEAQ. The CDR3 extends over 16 amino acids. V dropped 1 base and J dropped 6 bases, with 16 bases sitting between them. This chain's CDR3 is CASSLVGADGSQPQHF. For the CDR3, the DNA is TGTGCCAGCAGCTTAGTGGGGGCGGACGGAAGTCAGCCCCAGCATTTT. Drawing the rest from reference TRBV7-8 and TRBJ1-5, the complete variable domain is GAGVSQSPRYKVAKRGQDVALRCDPISGHVSLFWYQQALGQGPEFLTYFQNEAQLDKSGLPSDRFFAERPEGSVSTLKIQRTQQEDSAVYLCASSLVGADGSQPQHFGDGTRLSIL.

This clonotype was counted only a few times. The V gene is TRBV4-1, the J gene TRBJ2-1, with D maybe TRBD1 (5 bases). CDR3 size: 13 residues. The germline gives CDR1 MGHRA, CDR2 YSYEKL. Deletions cut 3 bases from V and 8 bases from J, with 11 bases between. CDR3 sequence (DNA): TGCGCCAGCAGCCAGGGGTGGGGCGATGAGCAGTTCTTC. Translating it yields CASSQGWGDEQFF.

This clonotype was recorded a few times. This chain joins TRBV3-1 and TRBJ2-7, with 7 bases fitting TRBD1. Germline V gene data show CDR1 as LGHDT and CDR2 as YNNKEL (reference sequence). V gave up 4 bases and J gave up 5 bases; unmatched junction bases: 5. The CDR3 runs 13 residues. The CDR3 DNA sequence: TGTGCCAGCAGCCTTTTGACAGGGAACGAGCAGTACTTC. It yields the protein CASSLLTGNEQYF.

This chain uses TRBV12-3 or TRBV12-4 with TRBJ2-7; D call uncertain. The V end lost 3 bases, the J end lost 5 bases, and 8 bases lay between the germline ends. This CDR3 is built from 12 residues. The CDR3 DNA sequence: TGTGCCAGCAGTTTTATTCTCCACGAGCAGTACTTC. Residues: CASSFILHEQYF.

This clonotype was picked up many times. This sequence joins TRBV7-2 and TRBJ2-3; D is unresolved. The germline CDR1 and CDR2 sequences are SGHTA and FQGNSA. The CDR3 spans 12 residues. V lost 3 bases, J lost 4 bases, and 5 bases lay in between. CDR3 loop: CASSLVADTQYF. CDR3 DNA sequence: TGTGCCAGCAGCTTGGTGGCAGATACGCAGTATTTT.

This clonotype was found many times. The chain carries TRBV20-1 and TRBJ2-7, with TRBD1 matching over 8 bases. V lost 2 bases, J lost 3 bases, and 6 bases stayed unmatched. In germline, CDR1 is DFQATT, CDR2 SNEGSKA (reference sequence). The length of the CDR3 is 14 residues. DNA of the CDR3: TGCAGTGCTAGACCACCGGACAGGGACTACGAGCAGTACGTC. It codes for CSARPPDRDYEQYV.

The chain has TRBV19 and TRBJ2-1; 8 positions match TRBD1. This CDR3 is built from 14 residues. J gave up 7 bases and V 5 bases, and 7 bases lay outside the gene matches. Germline loops: CDR1 LNHDA, CDR2 SQIVND (reference sequence). In DNA form, the CDR3 reads TGTGCCAGTAGTGAGCGGACAGGGAGTAATGAGCAGTTCTTC. Translation: CASSERTGSNEQFF.

The chain has TRBV6-2 or TRBV6-3 and TRBJ2-7; no clear D gene. The V gene's germline CDR1 is MNHEY and CDR2 SVGEGT. CDR3 length: 11 amino acids. The V and J ends lost 5 bases and 3 bases respectively, with 5 bases between them. The CDR3 region has the DNA TGTGCCAGCAGTGACGACTACGAGCAGTACTTC. Amino acids: CASSDDYEQYF.

CDR3 region: CASSPGQGVIEQYV. CDR3 sequence (DNA): TGTGCCAGCAGTCCTGGACAGGGAGTGATCGAGCAGTACGTC. The V and J genes are TRBV6-2 or TRBV6-3 and TRBJ2-7; 8 bases map to TRBD1. CDR3 length equals 14 residues. After removal of 5 bases from V and 6 bases from J, the junction contained 9 bases not matched to a gene. Germline values: CDR1 MNHEY, CDR2 SVGEGT.

J is TRBJ1-5 and V is TRBV7-8; TRBD1 might be the D (5 bases). CDR1 SGHVS and CDR2 FQNEAQ come from the germline V gene. The CDR3 runs to 17 residues. The germline V and J ends were trimmed by 1 base and 3 bases, with 16 bases remaining between them. Written as DNA, the CDR3 is TGTGCCAGCAGCTTAGGGAGGGTCGGGGGGAACAATCAGCCCCAGCATTTT. Translating it yields CASSLGRVGGNNQPQHF.

This clonotype was counted only a few times. The rearrangement joins TRBV5-1 to TRBJ2-5; a weak D match, TRBD1 (6 bases). CDR1 is SGHRS and CDR2 is YFSETQ in the germline V gene. The V end lost 7 bases, the J end lost 7 bases, and 23 bases lay between the germline ends. The CDR3 consists of 15 residues. This CDR3 is CASVPGEGVPTTQYF. CDR3 nucleotides: TGCGCCAGCGTCCCGGGCGAGGGGGTTCCCACGACCCAGTACTTC.

This clonotype has ten or more counts. The chain is built from TRBV6-4 and TRBJ2-2, with 8 nucleotides matching TRBD2. Looked up from germline, CDR1 is MRHNA and CDR2 is SNTAGT. Trimming took 3 bases from V and 3 from J; bases not matched to a gene: 0. The CDR3 covers 14 residues. The CDR3: CASSERGDTGELFF. The CDR3 DNA follows: TGTGCCAGCAGTGAGCGGGGGGACACCGGGGAGCTGTTTTTT.

This clonotype was detected only once. V and J are TRBV19 and TRBJ1-2, with D possibly TRBD1 on 6 matching bases. The germline V and J ends were trimmed by 8 bases and 0 bases, with 13 bases remaining between them. This CDR3 is 14 amino acids long. Per the germline V gene, CDR1 is LNHDA and CDR2 is SQIVND (reference sequence). CDR3 protein: CASGQLYANYGYTF. The CDR3 DNA sequence: TGTGCCAGTGGACAGCTCTACGCTAACTATGGCTACACCTTC.